This T cell receptor beta chain comes out of a study of blood T cells in healthy people across ages. About this clonotype itself: What it recognizes is unknown. A much larger clone is a single base away; this may be a read error.

CDR1 and CDR2 from the germline V gene are LGHNA and YSLEER. The CDR3 length is 15 residues. A second PCR, run for roughly 7 to 11 cycles, used a sample-barcoded 5' primer plus a J-beta primer mix. TCRdb processed the 5' RACE reads anew with MiXCR; each CDR3 protein has one entry. The table records around 850,000 distinct CDR3 sequences, around 36% of them present only once. Study-level findings and limits: Long-lived donors exceeded aged donors in naive CD4+ cells and diversity.

The chain carries TRBV4-3 and TRBJ2-1, with D possibly matching TRBD1 (5 bases). The material sequenced was blood. The sequence was obtained from a man aged 18 to 29 in good health. The DNA of the CDR3 is TGCGCCAGCAACCAATATCCAGGGCGGTACAATGAGCAGTTCTTC. Translation gives CASNQYPGRYNEQFF.